Listed below are T cell receptor beta chains from one sample, sequenced in a study of CD8 T cells in ankylosing spondylitis. One entry per CDR3 protein results from TCRdb running MiXCR on the 5' RACE reads. The table has around 150,000 distinct CDR3 sequences, 15% to 20% seen once. Sequencing was carried out using blood, either unsorted or a sorted T cell fraction (not recorded which). All receptors derive from a male donor with ankylosing spondylitis or in good health (not recorded which). The CDR3 runs from the conserved cysteine through the conserved F or W. The D gene is left open where the match is weak. Only some rows state a clone size, as once, few, many or a class for expanded clones.

>TRBV19|many|TRBD2|20|TRBJ2-5
TGTGCCAGTAGTATCCTCCCCCCGTGGTTAGCGGGGCGAACTCAAGAGACCCAGTACTTC
CASSILPPWLAGRTQETQYF
>TRBV28|.|.|14|TRBJ2-1
TGTGCCAGCAGTCTTCCCCCCCAGGGGAATGAGCAGTTCTTC
CASSLPPQGNEQFF
>TRBV27|few|TRBD1|15|TRBJ2-1
TGTGCCAGCAGGCCCGGGACAGGGGGGTACAATGAGCAGTTCTTC
CASRPGTGGYNEQFF
>TRBV29-1|.|TRBD1|16|TRBJ2-1
TGCAGCGTTTTCACCGGGACAGGGCATTTGGTTAGGAAGCAGTTCTTC
CSVFTGTGHLVRKQFF
>TRBV12-5|.|.|16|TRBJ2-2
TGTGCTAGTGGTTTTGGCCATCCGGCGGGCACCGGGGAGCTGTTTTTT
CASGFGHPAGTGELFF
>TRBV10-3|many|TRBD2|13|TRBJ2-1
TGTGCCATCAGCATAGCCGAGCGGGAGGGTGAGTTCTTC
CAISIAEREGEFF
>TRBV5-1|many|TRBD2|14|TRBJ2-7
TGCGCCAGCAGCTTGGAACTAGCGGGAAACGAGCAGTACTTC
CASSLELAGNEQYF
>TRBV6-1|many|.|14|TRBJ2-1
TGTGCCAGCACCACCGAGGGCAGTTACAATGAGCAGTTCTTC
CASTTEGSYNEQFF
>TRBV27|many|TRBD1|14|TRBJ2-7
TGTGCCAGCAGTCCACGGACAGGGAGCTACGAGCAGTACTTC
CASSPRTGSYEQYF
>TRBV5-1|many|TRBD1|15|TRBJ2-1
TGCGCCAGCAGCGTGGACAGGGGGCCTCTTGATGAGCAGTTCTTC
CASSVDRGPLDEQFF
>TRBV29-1|medium-sized|.|13|TRBJ2-2
TGCAGCGTTGCCGAAAGGATTGCCGGGGAGCTGTTTTTT
CSVAERIAGELFF
>TRBV20-1|many|TRBD2|17|TRBJ2-5
TGCAGTGCTCCTCGACTAGCGGGAGTATCCTACCAAGAGACCCAGTACTTC
CSAPRLAGVSYQETQYF
>TRBV12-3/TRBV12-4|many|TRBD1|15|TRBJ2-2
TGTGCCAGCAGGCCAGGACAGGGGAACACCGGGGAGCTGTTTTTT
CASRPGQGNTGELFF
>TRBV6-1|many|.|14|TRBJ1-4
TGTGCCAGCAGCCTCCAGCTTCGGGGAGAAAAACTGTTTTTT
CASSLQLRGEKLFF
>TRBV5-1|many|TRBD2|19|TRBJ2-1
TGCGCCAGCAGCTCCGTCGCGTTGAGCGGGGCCCTCTCCTACAATGAGCAGTTCTTC
CASSSVALSGALSYNEQFF
>TRBV11-1|many|.|15|TRBJ1-5
TGTGCCAGCAGCTTAGCATCAGGGGACAATCAGCCCCAGCATTTT
CASSLASGDNQPQHF
>TRBV24-1|many|TRBD2|16|TRBJ2-1
TGTGCCACCAGTGATCGACTCACTAGCGGGAGCAATGAGCAGTTCTTC
CATSDRLTSGSNEQFF
>TRBV6-2/TRBV6-3|.|.|15|TRBJ1-5
TGTGCCACCAAGGCCAGAGGGCAGAGCAATCAGCCCCAGCATTTT
CATKARGQSNQPQHF
>TRBV5-1|many|TRBD1|15|TRBJ2-2
TGCGCCAGCAGCAGGGGGACAGGCTCCACCGGGGAGCTGTTTTTT
CASSRGTGSTGELFF
>TRBV12-3/TRBV12-4|.|.|13|TRBJ2-5
TGTGCCAGCAGGAGGGGACCTCAAGAGACCCAGTACTTC
CASRRGPQETQYF
>TRBV12-3/TRBV12-4|few|.|13|TRBJ1-2
TGTGCCAGCAGTTCAAGTGGGACCGATGGCTACACCTTC
CASSSSGTDGYTF
>TRBV15|many|.|14|TRBJ1-1
TGTGCCACCAGCAGAGAAGGGAGGAACACTGAAGCTTTCTTT
CATSREGRNTEAFF
>TRBV6-1|many|TRBD1|14|TRBJ2-5
TGTGCCAGCAGTGAAGCCGACAGGGAAGAGACCCAGTACTTC
CASSEADREETQYF
>TRBV14|many|.|14|TRBJ2-2
TGTGCCAGCAGCCCCGTACGGAACACCGGGGAGCTGTTTTTT
CASSPVRNTGELFF
>TRBV9|.|TRBD2|14|TRBJ2-7
TGTGCCAGCAGCGCCGGGACTACCCTCTACGAGCAGTACTTC
CASSAGTTLYEQYF
>TRBV20-1|.|.|13|TRBJ1-5
TGCAGTGCTACCCGGGCCGGGAATCAGCCCCAGCATTTT
CSATRAGNQPQHF
>TRBV6-2/TRBV6-3|.|.|15|TRBJ1-1
TGTGCCAGCAGTCGGGGGCCCACGGGAATGGCTGAAGCTTTCTTT
CASSRGPTGMAEAFF
>TRBV28|many|.|12|TRBJ2-3
TGTGCCAGCAGTTTCTTTGGCCAGCAGGAGTATTTT
CASSFFGQQEYF
>TRBV7-2|.|.|16|TRBJ1-1
TGTGCCAGCAGCCCCCTCGCTACAGGTTTGAACACTGAAGCTTTCTTT
CASSPLATGLNTEAFF
>TRBV5-5|many|.|15|TRBJ2-5
TGTGCCAGCAGCAAATCGGGACACCCCCAAGAGACCCAGTACTTC
CASSKSGHPQETQYF
>TRBV5-1|many|TRBD2|16|TRBJ2-3
TGCGCCAGCAGCTCGACTAGCGGGCTGAGCACAGATACGCAGTATTTT
CASSSTSGLSTDTQYF
>TRBV27|.|.|16|TRBJ1-4
TGTGCCAGCAGTTCCCGGATGTCGTGGGCCCTTGAAAAACTGTTTTTT
CASSSRMSWALEKLFF
>TRBV28|many|.|14|TRBJ1-2
TGTGCCAGCAGCGGACAGCGCCCTAACTATGGCTACACCTTC
CASSGQRPNYGYTF
>TRBV27|few|TRBD1|13|TRBJ2-5
TGTGCCAGCAGTTCCTACAGGGGAGAGACCCAGTACTTC
CASSSYRGETQYF
>TRBV10-3|.|.|15|TRBJ2-2
TGTGCCATCAGTGAGTTCCAGGCGGACACCGGGGAGCTGTTTTTT
CAISEFQADTGELFF
>TRBV5-1|many|TRBD1|16|TRBJ1-4
TGCGCCAGCAGCTTTAGACCCGGGACAGGGGTCGAAAAACTGTTTTTT
CASSFRPGTGVEKLFF
>TRBV15|many|.|12|TRBJ2-1
TGTGCCACCAGCAGTGACCGGGACTCACAGTTCTTC
CATSSDRDSQFF
>TRBV11-3|.|.|16|TRBJ2-1
TGTGCCAGCAGCTTAGGGGTTAGCGGAGTTGACAATGAGCAGTTCTTC
CASSLGVSGVDNEQFF
>TRBV7-6|many|TRBD1|16|TRBJ1-4
TGTGCCAGCAGCCGAGGGACAGGATTTGGTTCCGAAAAACTGTTTTTT
CASSRGTGFGSEKLFF
>TRBV13|.|.|16|TRBJ1-5
TGTGCCAGCAGCTTAGGTGGAAAAGGGGGCAATCAGCCCCAGCATTTT
CASSLGGKGGNQPQHF
>TRBV12-3/TRBV12-4|few|.|15|TRBJ1-6
TGTGCCAGCAGTCGCAACGAGTTATATAATTCACCCCTCCACTTT
CASSRNELYNSPLHF
>TRBV28|.|.|13|TRBJ2-5
TGTGCCAGCAGTTTCCAGGGGTTGGAGACCCAGTACTTC
CASSFQGLETQYF
>TRBV5-1|many|.|15|TRBJ1-1
TGCGCCAGCAACCCCGCTGGACAGTCGAACACTGAAGCTTTCTTT
CASNPAGQSNTEAFF
>TRBV5-1|many|TRBD1|15|TRBJ2-2
TGCGCCAGCATCCCTGGGACAGGGGGAAACGGGGAGCTGTTTTTT
CASIPGTGGNGELFF
>TRBV27|.|.|16|TRBJ2-1
TGTGCCAGCAGTTCCACGGGCCAGAGCTCCTACAATGAGCAGTTCTTC
CASSSTGQSSYNEQFF
>TRBV4-1|many|.|12|TRBJ1-2
TGCGCCAGCAGCCAAAACAGGGCTGGCTACACCTTC
CASSQNRAGYTF
>TRBV11-2|.|.|16|TRBJ2-5
TGTGCCAGCAGCTCCCACACTTTCTTGGGAGTGGAGACCCAGTACTTC
CASSSHTFLGVETQYF
>TRBV20-1|.|.|13|TRBJ1-1
TGCAGTGCTAGGACAGCAAAGGACACTGAAGCTTTCTTT
CSARTAKDTEAFF
>TRBV4-1|many|.|15|TRBJ2-7
TGCGCCAGCAGCACTCAGACTGGTACAACTTACGAGCAGTACTTC
CASSTQTGTTYEQYF
>TRBV7-2|many|.|15|TRBJ2-1
TGTGCCAGCAGCTTAAGCGCTAGATCTTTGGATGAGCAGTTCTTC
CASSLSARSLDEQFF
>TRBV7-9|many|.|14|TRBJ2-3
TGTGCCAGTCGGGGTGGGACTTCCACAGATACGCAGTATTTT
CASRGGTSTDTQYF
>TRBV18|few|.|12|TRBJ2-1
TGTGCCAGCTCACCAGGCGCGGATGAGCAGTTCTTC
CASSPGADEQFF
>TRBV28|.|.|13|TRBJ2-1
TGTGCCAGCAGTTTACAGACTAGTTATGAGCAGTTCTTC
CASSLQTSYEQFF
>TRBV29-1|few|TRBD1|13|TRBJ2-7
TGCAGCGGGAGGGACAGGGGAACCTACGAGCAGTACTTC
CSGRDRGTYEQYF
>TRBV11-2|many|TRBD2|15|TRBJ2-7
TGTGCCAGCAGCTGGGGACTAGCGGGAGATTCCGAGCAGTACTTC
CASSWGLAGDSEQYF
>TRBV12-3/TRBV12-4|.|.|16|TRBJ2-2
TGTGCCAGCAGTCCACCGGGATTACGAACAACCGGGGAGCTGTTTTTT
CASSPPGLRTTGELFF
>TRBV11-2|.|.|15|TRBJ2-2
TGTGCCAGCAGCTTACAGGTAGACCGGACCGGGGAGCTGTTTTTT
CASSLQVDRTGELFF
>TRBV19|.|TRBD2|16|TRBJ2-2
TGTGCCAGTAGTAAGGGACTAGCGGGACCCACCGGGGAGCTGTTTTTT
CASSKGLAGPTGELFF
>TRBV7-2|few|.|12|TRBJ1-3
TGTGCCAGCAGAAACAGGGGAAACACCATATATTTT
CASRNRGNTIYF
>TRBV5-1|.|.|13|TRBJ2-2
TGCGCCAGCAGGACAGGGAACACCGGGGAGCTGTTTTTT
CASRTGNTGELFF